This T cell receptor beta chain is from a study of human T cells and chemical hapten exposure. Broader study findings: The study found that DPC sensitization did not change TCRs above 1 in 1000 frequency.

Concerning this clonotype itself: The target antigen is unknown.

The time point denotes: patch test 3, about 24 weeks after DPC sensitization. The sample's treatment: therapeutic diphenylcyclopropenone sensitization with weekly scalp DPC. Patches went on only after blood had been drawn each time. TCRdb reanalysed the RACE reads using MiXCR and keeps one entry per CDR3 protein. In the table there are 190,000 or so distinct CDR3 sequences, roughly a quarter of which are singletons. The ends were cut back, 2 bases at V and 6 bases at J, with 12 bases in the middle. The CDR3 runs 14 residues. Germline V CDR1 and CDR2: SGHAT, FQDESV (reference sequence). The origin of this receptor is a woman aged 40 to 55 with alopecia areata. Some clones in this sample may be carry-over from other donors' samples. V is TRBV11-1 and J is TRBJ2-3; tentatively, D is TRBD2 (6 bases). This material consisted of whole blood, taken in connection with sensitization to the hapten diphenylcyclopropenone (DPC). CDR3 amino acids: CASSLRGGGDTQYF. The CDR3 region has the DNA TGTGCCAGCAGCTTACGGGGTGGAGGGGATACGCAGTATTTT.